The T cell receptor beta chain described here comes from a study of T cell changes during pregnancy in multiple sclerosis. The protocol was immunoSEQ multiplex PCR, while the TCRdb copy is restricted to in-frame clones and leaves out a portion. This sample has more than 55,000 clones; 80% to 95% occur once, and the top ten carry 1.5% to 2%. CDR3 length equals 14 residues. The ends were cut back, 3 bases at V and 6 bases at J, with 14 bases in the middle. Germline assignment: CDR1 LNHDA and CDR2 SQIVND (reference sequence). V gene TRBV19 combines with J gene TRBJ1-1; D unresolved. This material consisted of peripheral blood, taken in the first trimester of pregnancy. This receptor was taken from a female donor in good health, enrolled as a control in a pregnancy study. The CDR3 protein is CASSMRGLWAEAFF. The CDR3, as DNA: TGTGCCAGTAGTATGCGGGGTCTGTGGGCTGAAGCTTTCTTT.